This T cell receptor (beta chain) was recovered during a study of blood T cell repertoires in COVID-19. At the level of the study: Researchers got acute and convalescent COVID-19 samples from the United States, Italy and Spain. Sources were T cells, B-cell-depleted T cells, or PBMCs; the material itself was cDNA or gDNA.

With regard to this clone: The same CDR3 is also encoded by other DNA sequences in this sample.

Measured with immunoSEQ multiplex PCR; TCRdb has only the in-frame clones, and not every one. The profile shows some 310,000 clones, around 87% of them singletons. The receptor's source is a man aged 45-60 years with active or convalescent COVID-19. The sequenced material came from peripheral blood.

The CDR3 DNA reads TGTGCCAGTAGTATGGGGGGTCGAGAAAAACTGTTTTTT. Its translation: CASSMGGREKLFF. This sequence joins TRBV19 and TRBJ1-4; D is perhaps TRBD1 (5 bases). V was pared by 3 bases and J by 8 bases, with 10 bases between. The germline V gene has CDR1 LNHDA and CDR2 SQIVND (reference sequence). This CDR3 contains 13 residues.